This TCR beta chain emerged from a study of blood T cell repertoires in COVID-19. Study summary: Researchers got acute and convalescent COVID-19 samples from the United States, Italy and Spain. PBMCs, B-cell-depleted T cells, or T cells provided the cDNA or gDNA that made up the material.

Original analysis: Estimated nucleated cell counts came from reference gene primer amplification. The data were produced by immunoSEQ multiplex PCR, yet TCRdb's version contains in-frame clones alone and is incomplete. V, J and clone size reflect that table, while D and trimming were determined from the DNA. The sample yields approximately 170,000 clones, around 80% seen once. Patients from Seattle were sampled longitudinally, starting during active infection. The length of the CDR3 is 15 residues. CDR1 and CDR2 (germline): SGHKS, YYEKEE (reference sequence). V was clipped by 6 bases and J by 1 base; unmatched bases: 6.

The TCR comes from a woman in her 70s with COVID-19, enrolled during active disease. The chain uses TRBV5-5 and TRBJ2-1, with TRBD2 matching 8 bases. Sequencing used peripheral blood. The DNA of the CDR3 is TGTGCCAGCACCGTCGGGGGGGTTTCCTACAATGAGCAGTTCTTC. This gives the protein CASTVGGVSYNEQFF.